This TCR beta chain was sequenced during a study of blood T cell repertoires in COVID-19 (dated by TCRdb to between 2020 and 2021). Describing the broader study: The collaborator samples originated in the United States, Italy and Spain and spanned the acute and convalescent phases of COVID-19. The prospective study material was composed of cDNA or gDNA derived from T cells, B-cell-depleted T cells, or PBMCs. Where available, HLA class I and class II types were obtained from metadata supplied by the sample provider rather than from assay-based typing. Nearly every sample came with metadata listing a de-identified subject ID, COVID-19 status, age in years and sex. The repertoires were made available in a free public database intended to serve as a resource for research on the immune response to SARS-CoV-2. Subjects who had been exposed to COVID-19, were actively infected with it, or had recovered from it provided the deeply sampled blood TCRbeta repertoires that made up the dataset. Samples were obtained from the ongoing ImmuneRACE study (first 160 participants) and from 950 to 1,500 subjects provided by 6 global collaborators.

Points the paper makes about the study in general: The quantity of clinical and demographic metadata differed by source and by participant and was supplied without curation.

About this clone: Its antigen specificity is not known. Nothing much larger sits one base from this clone, and base qualities are not available.

The CDR3 measures 15 amino acids from cysteine to phenylalanine. The read is trimmed to its CDR3 DNA, 45 bases read in frame from base 1. CDR1 and CDR2 are drawn from the germline V gene: SGHTA, FQGTGA. V gives up 3 bases and J gives up 1 base, and the segment between their germline ends measures 12 bases. The immunoSEQ Assay, a bias-controlled multiplex PCR, was used to amplify TCRbeta CDR3 regions from genomic DNA. The original methods were these. The number of nucleated cells in each sample was estimated by amplification of reference gene primers within the assay. To quantify the absolute abundance of each unique TCRbeta CDR3 rearrangement, sequence reads were collapsed and filtered. For each sample, productive Simpson clonality was calculated by taking the square root of Simpson's diversity index across productive rearrangements. What TCRdb holds here is the immuneACCESS table cut down to in-frame rearrangements. Part of the clones is not present; checked against another copy, under half of the missing clones reflect an unresolved V gene, and the others are unexplained. V, J and clone size are taken as reported in that table, and D and trimming were inferred from the DNA itself. A total of around 240,000 clones appear in this sample, about 82% of them only once. The ten top clones hold 2% to 2.5% of the sample.

Participants in the prospective study were enrolled through a virtual design, were aged roughly 18 to 100 years, and lived in about two dozen United States geographic areas. In the prospective study, cohorts were assigned on the basis of participant-reported clinical history obtained from a screening survey and a study questionnaire. For ImmuneRACE Cohort 3, a participant was defined as recovered based on two consecutive negative NP/OP PCR tests, clearance by a healthcare professional, or resolution of symptoms. In the prospective study, mobile phlebotomists collected whole blood, serum and a nasopharyngeal or oropharyngeal swab from each participant. Additional blood draws and questionnaires over a roughly two-month period could optionally be provided by prospective study participants. Prospective study blood samples were shipped either frozen or at room temperature before DNA extraction.

In this chain, TRBV7-3 is recombined with TRBJ1-1; the D gene identity is not certain. The sample comprised PBMCs or T cells enriched from blood (not recorded which). This receptor was obtained from a woman between 45 and 65 years old who had recovered from COVID-19. The CDR3 in this case is CASSFAAGGNTEAFF. In nucleotide form, the sequence is TGTGCCAGCAGCTTCGCCGCGGGCGGGAACACTGAAGCTTTCTTT. With all but the CDR3 taken from the reference TRBV7-3 and TRBJ1-1 genes, the full variable domain is: GAGVSQTPSNKVTEKGKYVELRCDPISGHTALYWYRQSLGQGPEFLIYFQGTGAADDSGLPNDRFFAVRPEGSVSTLKIQRTERGDSAVYLCASSFAAGGNTEAFFGQGTRLTVV.